The clone carrying this TCR beta chain was detected only a few times. Its target is unknown. These data are taken from a study of blood T cells in healthy people across ages. Overall study findings and caveats: Comparison with aged donors showed that long-lived donors had more naive CD4+ cells and higher diversity. A roughly linear age-dependent decrease characterized TCR beta diversity per million T cells.

Per sample, at least 6 micrograms of total RNA were extracted. A second PCR of about 7 to 12 cycles used a sample-barcoded 5' primer and a J-beta primer mix. Via MiXCR, TCRdb re-called the 5' RACE reads, giving one row per CDR3 protein. The sample has 1.5 million to 2 million distinct CDR3 sequences, around half seen once. Trimming took 3 bases from V and 0 from J; bases not matched to a gene: 3. Germline V gene sequence: CDR1 SGDLS, CDR2 YYNGEE. The CDR3 spans 15 residues. The rearrangement links TRBV9 to TRBJ1-2; 9 bases fit TRBD1. The sequenced material came from blood. The source of this sequence is a woman in her 40s in good health. The CDR3 spells CASSAGTGPNYGYTF. In DNA form, the CDR3 reads TGTGCCAGCAGCGCCGGGACAGGGCCTAACTATGGCTACACCTTC.